This T cell receptor beta chain was sequenced during a study of T cells in Graves' hyperthyroidism and ophthalmopathy. About this clonotype: Its antigen is not known. A much larger clone is a single base away; this may be a read error.

Findings and caveats of the study: Blood held most thyroid clonotypes expanded above 0.001 frequency. It was a median around 6 months before onset that the model predicted ophthalmopathy.

Diagnoses used clinical symptoms, serum thyroxine and TRAb, thyroid ultrasound and orbital computed tomography. PBMCs stemmed from 10 ml fresh peripheral blood. Amplified regions were TCR beta CDR3 sequences from RNA transcripts. The TCR CDR3 first-round RT-PCR relied on the HTBI primer set. TCRdb called the multiplex PCR reads again in MiXCR, with one record for every CDR3 protein. The sample consists of fewer than 250,000 distinct CDR3 sequences, 16% of them appearing once. Germline assignment: CDR1 LNHDA and CDR2 SQIVND (reference sequence). V shed 3 bases and J shed 1 base, with 10 bases lying between them. The CDR3 extends over 14 amino acids.

This TCR was recovered from a woman aged 18-29 years with Graves' ophthalmopathy. V gene TRBV19 combines with J gene TRBJ2-7; D gene unclear. Sequenced input: blood. CDR3 sequence: CASSIKRSSYEQYF. The CDR3 DNA follows: TGTGCCAGTAGTATTAAGAGATCGTCCTACGAGCAGTACTTC.